What follows are 15 T cell receptor beta chains derived from one specimen sequenced in a study of cytomegalovirus exposure and HLA in healthy donors (dated by TCRdb to 2016 to 2017). Library construction relied on the immunoSEQ multiplex PCR assay. A mixture of 60 forward primers for TCR Vbeta segments and 13 reverse primers for TCR Jbeta segments was used in the multiplex PCR. This is the immuneACCESS table as TCRdb keeps it, with only in-frame sequences that have V and J called. A part of the clones is gone; compared with another copy, unresolved V genes explain less than half, and the rest is unexplained. Recorded for this sample are approximately 120,000 clones; 10% to 13% of them occurred a single time. The ten largest clones capture 4.6% of the sample. Material for sequencing was PBMCs. The receptor source for this set is a woman aged 18 to 35 in good health and CMV-seropositive.

This clone was counted only a few times. This chain joins TRBV5-8 and TRBJ2-3; the D gene is possibly TRBD1 (5 bases). The CDR3 runs to 14 residues. Germline assignment: CDR1 SGHTS and CDR2 YDEGEE. The V end lost 2 bases, the J end lost 4 bases, and 11 bases lay between the germline ends. CDR3 DNA: TGTGCCAGCAGCTTACAGGAATGGGCAGATACGCAGTATTTT. Translated: CASSLQEWADTQYF.

V gene TRBV29-1 combines with J gene TRBJ2-5; a weak D match, TRBD1 (5 bases). CDR1 SQVTM and CDR2 ANQGSEA come from the germline V gene. The CDR3 covers 14 residues. Trimming removed 5 bases at V and 0 bases at J, with 13 bases between. The chain's CDR3 is CSVPRQKNQETQYF. DNA for the CDR3: TGCAGCGTTCCCAGACAGAAAAACCAAGAGACCCAGTACTTC.

This clone showed up just a few times. This chain links TRBV20-1 with TRBJ1-2; D not resolved. CDR1 is DFQATT, CDR2 SNEGSKA, per germline (reference sequence). The V end was cut by 3 bases, the J end by 7 bases, with 9 bases between. The CDR3 has 11 amino acids. The CDR3 bases are TGCAGTGCTAGTCCCGGGAGTGGCTACACCTTC. Its protein product is CSASPGSGYTF.

The chain employs TRBV25-1 and TRBJ2-5; TRBD2 is a possible D gene (5 bases). The CDR3 covers 15 residues. The germline V gene has CDR1 MGHDK and CDR2 SYGVNS. V was cut by 4 bases and J by 4 bases, with 16 bases left in between. The CDR3 DNA sequence: TGTGCCAGCAGTGCCGTGAGCCGAGGGAGAGAGACCCAGTACTTC. This gives the protein CASSAVSRGRETQYF. The whole variable domain, filled in from reference TRBV25-1 and TRBJ2-5, reads EADIYQTPRYLVIGTGKKITLECSQTMGHDKMYWYQQDPGMELHLIHYSYGVNSTEKGDLSSESTVSRIRTEHFPLTLESARPSHTSQYLCASSAVSRGRETQYFGPGTRLLVL.

With respect to this clone: This CDR3 is also generated by other DNA sequences in the sample. The chain has TRBV5-1 and TRBJ2-7; a weak D match, TRBD2 (5 bases). Trimming left V 4 bases short and J 1 base short, with 12 bases between. This CDR3 spans 14 amino acids. Germline CDR1 reads SGHRS; CDR2 reads YFSETQ. The CDR3 DNA is TGCGCCAGCAGCCCTGGACTCCTTTCCTACGAGCAGTACTTC. It translates to CASSPGLLSYEQYF.

This clone was detected only a few times. This chain joins TRBV2 and TRBJ2-3, with TRBD1 matching over 8 bases. Trimming removed 3 bases from V and 0 bases from J; junction bases left unmatched: 2. This CDR3 region has 15 residues. Per germline, CDR1 SNHLY and CDR2 FYNNEI. CDR3 protein: CASSDRGPSTDTQYF. DNA for the CDR3: TGTGCCAGCAGTGACAGGGGGCCTAGCACAGATACGCAGTATTTT.

This clone was found a few times. V gene TRBV29-1 combines with J gene TRBJ2-5; weak D call: TRBD2 (5 bases). Germline CDR1 reads SQVTM; CDR2 reads ANQGSEA. V gave up 1 base and J gave up 2 bases, with 8 bases separating them. CDR3 size: 13 residues. The CDR3 here is CSVEAGLQETQYF. In DNA, the CDR3 is TGCAGCGTTGAAGCAGGACTGCAAGAGACCCAGTACTTC.

This clone came up a few times. The chain recombines TRBV25-1 with TRBJ1-2, with TRBD1 matching 8 bases. CDR3 length equals 15 residues. V was pared by 5 bases and J by 8 bases, with 13 bases of the junction left unmatched. Germline assignment: CDR1 MGHDK and CDR2 SYGVNS. The CDR3 bases are TGTGCCAGCAGTAACCCGGACAGGGACGGGAAAGGCTACACCTTC. As protein: CASSNPDRDGKGYTF.

The chain recombines TRBV9 with TRBJ2-5; D is perhaps TRBD2 (6 bases). The CDR3 contains 17 residues. Germline CDR1 and CDR2: SGDLS and YYNGEE. V shed 0 bases and J shed 1 base, with 16 bases lying between them. CDR3 coding DNA: TGTGCCAGCAGCGTAGCTACAATGGGGGGACCCCAAGAGACCCAGTACTTC. Its protein is CASSVATMGGPQETQYF.

The rearrangement joins TRBV5-1 to TRBJ2-1; 16 bases match TRBD2. CDR3 length: 19 amino acids. V shed 4 bases and J 2 bases; nucleotides not matched to a gene: 9. From germline, CDR1 is SGHRS and CDR2 YFSETQ. The CDR3 coding sequence is TGCGCCAGCAGCCCGAAGGGACTAGCGGGAGGGATCCCCTACAATGAGCAGTTCTTC. Amino acid sequence: CASSPKGLAGGIPYNEQFF.

This clone has just a few counts. This chain joins TRBV6-6 and TRBJ1-2, with D maybe TRBD1 (5 bases). The CDR3 is 15 amino acids. The V gene lost 0 bases and the J gene lost 8 bases, with 16 bases spanning the gap. Germline V gene lookup returns CDR1 MNHNY and CDR2 SVGAGI (reference sequence). As DNA, the CDR3 is TGTGCCAGCAGTTACTCGATGACCAGGGAAGGAGGCTACACCTTC. It yields the protein CASSYSMTREGGYTF.

The V call is TRBV30, the J call TRBJ2-1; the match to TRBD2 covers 8 bases. This CDR3 is 16 amino acids long. V trimming: 1 base; J trimming: 1 base; junction bases outside the gene matches: 6. Germline V lookup: CDR1 GTSNPN, CDR2 SVGIG (reference sequence). CDR3 bases: TGTGCCTGGAGTGCTTCTGTAGCGGGATCCTACAATGAGCAGTTCTTC. This gives the protein CAWSASVAGSYNEQFF.

This clone has only a few counts. The gene calls are TRBV5-6 and TRBJ2-2, with 8 nucleotides matching TRBD1. This CDR3 comprises 16 residues. Germline-derived CDR1 and CDR2 are SGHDT and YYEEEE. Losses at the gene ends were 5 bases for V and 6 bases for J; bases not matched to a gene: 12. The CDR3 here is CASRGTGWGTPGELFF. The CDR3, as DNA: TGTGCCAGCAGGGGGACAGGATGGGGCACCCCCGGGGAGCTGTTTTTT.

This clone was counted a few times. The genes are TRBV5-1 and TRBJ2-1, with 7 bases lining up with TRBD2. The CDR3 loop spans 18 amino acids. J gave up 10 bases and V 1 base, and 20 bases lay outside the gene matches. Germline CDR1 is SGHRS and CDR2 is YFSETQ. CDR3 loop: CASSLMRGPRGGGGEQFF. CDR3 bases: TGCGCCAGCAGCTTGATGCGGGGACCGAGGGGCGGGGGAGGCGAGCAGTTCTTC. Drawing the rest from reference TRBV5-1 and TRBJ2-1, the complete variable domain is KAGVTQTPRYLIKTRGQQVTLSCSPISGHRSVSWYQQTPGQGLQFLFEYFSETQRNKGNFPGRFSGRQFSNSRSEMNVSTLELGDSALYLCASSLMRGPRGGGGEQFFGPGTRLTVL.

This clone has more than one count but fewer than ten. The J gene is TRBJ1-1, the V gene TRBV29-1; 7 nucleotides match TRBD1. This CDR3 is built from 14 residues. Looked up from germline, CDR1 is SQVTM and CDR2 is ANQGSEA. Losses at the gene ends were 6 bases for V and 0 bases for J; bases not matched to a gene: 7. Written as DNA, the CDR3 is TGCAGCGTCTTCAGACAGGGTGTGAACACTGAAGCTTTCTTT. Its protein product is CSVFRQGVNTEAFF.